This TCR beta chain was retrieved from a study of blood T cell repertoires in COVID-19. On the study more broadly: Researchers got acute and convalescent COVID-19 samples from the United States, Italy and Spain.

This CDR3 has 14 residues. Per the germline V gene, CDR1 is SGHAT and CDR2 is FQNNGV. Unmatched junction bases numbered 6, after V lost 4 bases and J lost 5 bases. Clones were sequenced by immunoSEQ multiplex PCR, and TCRdb holds only the in-frame ones, with some missing. The data show fewer than 40,000 clones, approximately 79% seen once. Sequencing was performed on peripheral blood. This sequence joins TRBV11-2 and TRBJ2-5; TRBD2 matches at 8 bases. The clonotype was recovered from an older man with acute or convalescent COVID-19. As DNA, the CDR3 is TGTGCCAGCAGCTCCGGACTAGCTGGCGAGACCCAGTACTTC. This encodes CASSSGLAGETQYF.